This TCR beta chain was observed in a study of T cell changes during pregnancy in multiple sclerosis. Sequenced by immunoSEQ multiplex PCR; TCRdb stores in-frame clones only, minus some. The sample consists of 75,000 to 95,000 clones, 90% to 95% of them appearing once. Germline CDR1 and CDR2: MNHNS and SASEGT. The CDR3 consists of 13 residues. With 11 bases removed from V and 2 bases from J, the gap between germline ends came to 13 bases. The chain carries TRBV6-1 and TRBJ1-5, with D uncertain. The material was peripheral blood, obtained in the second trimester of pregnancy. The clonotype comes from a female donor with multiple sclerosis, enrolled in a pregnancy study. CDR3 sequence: CAVSFSGNQPQHF. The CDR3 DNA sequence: TGTGCCGTCTCTTTCAGCGGCAATCAGCCCCAGCATTTT.